This T cell receptor (beta chain) was captured by sequencing in a study of T cells in Graves' hyperthyroidism and ophthalmopathy. Study-level points and caveats: The model made its ophthalmopathy prediction, and onset followed a median about 6.8 months later.

Exclusion criteria comprised uncontrolled infection, other autoimmune disease, pregnancy or lactation. V was clipped by 4 bases and J by 1 base, with 10 bases between them. The CDR3 totals 14 residues. The germline CDR1 and CDR2 sequences are MGHRA and YSYEKL. Concerning this clonotype itself: Its antigen is still unknown.

TCR beta CDR3 regions were amplified from RNA. The HTBI set primed first-round TCR CDR3 RT-PCR. TCRdb redid the calling of the multiplex PCR reads with MiXCR, one entry per CDR3 protein. This sample yields about 360,000 distinct CDR3 sequences, of which 13% are seen a single time; around 9.2% belongs to the top ten. This receptor was identified in a woman under 30 with Graves' hyperthyroidism. Sequenced: blood. The rearrangement links TRBV4-1 to TRBJ1-1, with D possibly TRBD1 on 6 matching bases. In DNA form, the CDR3 reads TGCGCCAGCAGCCGAGAGGACAGGAACACTGAAGCTTTCTTT. Amino acid sequence: CASSREDRNTEAFF.